This T cell receptor (beta chain) was observed in a study of cytomegalovirus exposure and HLA in healthy donors. It was with 60 Vbeta and 13 Jbeta primers that the PCR ran. Sequenced by immunoSEQ multiplex PCR; TCRdb stores in-frame clones only, minus some. This sample has 95,000 to 100,000 clones; around three quarters occur once, and the top ten carry roughly 2%. Germline CDR1 reads SGHVS; CDR2 reads FQNEAQ. CDR3 length: 14 amino acids. J was trimmed by 4 bases and V by 7 bases; bases with no gene match: 8. The genes are TRBV7-8 and TRBJ2-7; 9 bases agree with TRBD2. The clonotype comes from a man aged 35 to 55 in good health and CMV-seronegative. The sequencing sample was made of PBMCs. As DNA, the CDR3 is TGTGCCAGCACCTCATTAGCGGGAGTGTACGAGCAGTACTTC. Translated: CASTSLAGVYEQYF. The full variable domain, in which reference TRBV7-8 and TRBJ2-7 provide the parts outside the CDR3, is GAGVSQSPRYKVAKRGQDVALRCDPISGHVSLFWYQQALGQGPEFLTYFQNEAQLDKSGLPSDRFFAERPEGSVSTLKIQRTQQEDSAVYLCASTSLAGVYEQYFGPGTRLTVT.